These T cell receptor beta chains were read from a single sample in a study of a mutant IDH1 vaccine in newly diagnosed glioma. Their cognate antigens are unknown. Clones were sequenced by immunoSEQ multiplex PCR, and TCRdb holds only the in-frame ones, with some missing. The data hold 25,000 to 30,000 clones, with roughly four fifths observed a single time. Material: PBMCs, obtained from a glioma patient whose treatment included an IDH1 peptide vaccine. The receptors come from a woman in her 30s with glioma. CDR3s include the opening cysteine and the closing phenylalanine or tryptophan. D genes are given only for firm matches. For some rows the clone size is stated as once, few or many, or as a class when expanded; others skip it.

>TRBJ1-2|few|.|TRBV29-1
CSVVLPGRDYGYTF
TGCAGCGTTGTCCTCCCAGGGAGGGACTATGGCTACACCTTC
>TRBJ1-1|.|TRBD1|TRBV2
CASRQGDTEAFF
TGTGCCAGCAGGCAGGGGGACACTGAAGCTTTCTTT
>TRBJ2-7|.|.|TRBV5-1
CASRLNYEQYF
TGCGCCAGCAGGTTGAATTACGAGCAGTACTTC
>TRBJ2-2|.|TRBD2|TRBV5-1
CASGTSGVLGELFF
TGCGCCAGCGGGACTAGCGGGGTCCTCGGGGAGCTGTTTTTT
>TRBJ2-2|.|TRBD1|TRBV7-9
CASSPGGSSGELFF
TGTGCCAGCAGCCCAGGGGGCTCCAGCGGGGAGCTGTTTTTT
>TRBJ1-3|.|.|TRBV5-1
CASSLALVAGGNTIYF
TGCGCCAGCAGCTTGGCCCTCGTCGCAGGAGGAAACACCATATATTTT
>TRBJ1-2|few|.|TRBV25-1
CASSEGLGSSGYTF
TGTGCCAGCAGTGAAGGTCTAGGGTCTAGTGGCTACACCTTC
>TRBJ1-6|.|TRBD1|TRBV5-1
CASRSQGADSPLHF
TGCGCCAGCCGATCTCAGGGGGCAGATTCACCCCTCCACTTT
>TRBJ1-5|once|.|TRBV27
CASSFLNQPQHF
TGTGCCAGCAGTTTTTTAAATCAGCCCCAGCATTTT
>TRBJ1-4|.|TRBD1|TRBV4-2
CASSPITGGVEKLFF
TGTGCCAGCAGCCCAATAACAGGGGGGGTAGAAAAACTGTTTTTT
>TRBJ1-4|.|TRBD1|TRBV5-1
CASSLAMGQDEKLFF
TGCGCCAGCAGCTTGGCGATGGGACAGGATGAAAAACTGTTTTTT
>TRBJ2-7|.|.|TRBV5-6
CASSSAGAVEQYF
TGTGCCAGCAGCTCGGCAGGGGCCGTCGAGCAGTACTTC
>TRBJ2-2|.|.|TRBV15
CATSETGELFF
TGTGCCACCAGCGAAACCGGGGAGCTGTTTTTT
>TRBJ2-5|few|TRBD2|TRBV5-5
CASSFRRGGLETQYF
TGTGCCAGCAGCTTCCGGCGGGGGGGCCTAGAGACCCAGTACTTC
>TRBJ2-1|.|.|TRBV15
CATSRDRLESRSPFF
TGTGCCACCAGCAGAGATCGTTTGGAGTCGAGGAGCCCGTTCTTC
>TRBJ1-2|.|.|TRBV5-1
CASSYKEGSLGYTF
TGCGCCAGCAGCTACAAAGAAGGGAGTTTGGGCTACACCTTC
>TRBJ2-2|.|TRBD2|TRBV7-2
CASSLGEGGSTGELFF
TGTGCCAGCAGCTTGGGGGAGGGAGGCAGCACCGGGGAGCTGTTTTTT
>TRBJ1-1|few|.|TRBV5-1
CASSLGDMNTEAFF
TGCGCCAGCAGCTTGGGGGATATGAACACTGAAGCTTTCTTT